This T cell receptor (beta chain) was recovered during a study of T cell responses to AZD1222 COVID-19 vaccine. Notes on the study in general: Spike-specific TCR breadth and depth were elevated following two AZD1222 doses. None of the repertoires were sampled until the peak T cell response had passed.

The method was immunoSEQ multiplex PCR; TCRdb's version includes in-frame clones alone and lacks a portion of them. The sample lists around 110,000 clones; around 87% were seen once. Germline CDR1 is MNHEY and CDR2 is SVGEGT. The V end was cut by 2 bases, the J end by 3 bases, with 11 bases between. CDR3 size: 14 residues. As concerns this clone: Its matching antigen is unknown.

The rearrangement links TRBV6-2 or TRBV6-3 to TRBJ2-7; D is perhaps TRBD2 (6 bases). The sequences come from peripheral blood, collected on day 0 of AZD1222 vaccination. This TCR was recovered from an adult in good health. CDR3: CASSYGGAGYEQYF. The CDR3 DNA reads as TGTGCCAGCAGTTACGGAGGGGCGGGCTACGAGCAGTACTTC.